This entry is about one T cell receptor beta chain. The CDR3 spans 12 residues. V lost 4 bases, J lost 10 bases, and 4 bases stayed unmatched. Germline V gene data show CDR1 as SGHDN and CDR2 as FVKESK. This sample is part of a study of blood T cell repertoires in COVID-19. Study-level information: Spain, Italy and the United States supplied samples that represented acute and convalescent COVID-19. The analysed material was cDNA or gDNA that came from T cells, B-cell-depleted T cells, or PBMCs.

In the authors' methods: Amplification from reference gene primers served as the basis for estimated nucleated cell counts. TCRdb's copy holds only in-frame clones and misses some; the assay was immunoSEQ multiplex PCR. The V and J calls and clone size were taken over from that table, and D and trimming were inferred from the DNA. This sample has around 300,000 clones, with around 86% found just once. The sample was peripheral blood. The receptor was isolated from a woman in her twenties or thirties with active or convalescent COVID-19. This chain connects TRBV14 to TRBJ2-1; 7 bases fit TRBD1. The CDR3 protein is CASSPQGNEQFF. The DNA for the CDR3 is TGTGCCAGCAGCCCACAGGGGAACGAGCAGTTCTTC.